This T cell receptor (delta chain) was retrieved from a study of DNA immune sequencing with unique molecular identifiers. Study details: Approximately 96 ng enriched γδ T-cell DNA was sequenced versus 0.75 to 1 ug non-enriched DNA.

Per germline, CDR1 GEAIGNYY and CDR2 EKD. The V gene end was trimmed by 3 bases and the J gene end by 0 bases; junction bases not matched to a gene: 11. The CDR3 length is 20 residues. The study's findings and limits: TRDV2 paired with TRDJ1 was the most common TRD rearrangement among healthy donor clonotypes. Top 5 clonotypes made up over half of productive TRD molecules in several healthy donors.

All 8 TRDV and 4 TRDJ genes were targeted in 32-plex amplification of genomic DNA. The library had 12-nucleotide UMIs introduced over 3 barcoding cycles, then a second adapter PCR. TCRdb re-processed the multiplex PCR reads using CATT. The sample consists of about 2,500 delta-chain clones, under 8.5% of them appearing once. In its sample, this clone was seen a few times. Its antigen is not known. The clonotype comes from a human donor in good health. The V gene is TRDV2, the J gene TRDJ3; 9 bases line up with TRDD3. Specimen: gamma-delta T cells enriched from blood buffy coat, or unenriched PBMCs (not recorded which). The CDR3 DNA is TGTGCCTGTGACCCGATGTACTGGGGGACCGGCTCCTGGGACACCCGACAGATGTTTTTC. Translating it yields CACDPMYWGTGSWDTRQMFF.